Below, one T cell receptor beta chain is given with its context. It lacks a known antigen. The protocol used for the library was the immunoSEQ multiplex PCR assay. For the multiplex PCR, a mixture combining 60 forward primers for TCR Vbeta segments and 13 reverse primers for TCR Jbeta segments was used. The CDR3 region of rearranged TCR beta genes was amplified from genomic DNA with a multiplex PCR assay. On the Illumina HiSeq System, the amplified TCR beta libraries were sequenced as 87-base-pair reads. For the original study's pipeline: In a later analysis, some 80 million unique TCR beta chains were counted across the 500 to 850 repertoires, and approximately 9.9 million of these chains were shared by at least two donors. To remove PCR and sequencing errors, raw reads were error-corrected and collapsed into unique sequences using a nearest-neighbor algorithm that merged closely related sequences. CDR3 sequences were aligned to IMGT reference sequences to assign V, D and J gene segments. Each retained sequence needed at least a six-nucleotide match to both a V gene segment and a J gene segment. Rearrangements were classified as productive when the CDR3 lacked stop codons and remained in frame with V and J, and all other rearrangements were classified as non-productive. Following IMGT convention, CDR3 was defined as the stretch from the second conserved V-encoded cysteine to the conserved J-encoded phenylalanine. The earlier analysis of some 540 of the donors excluded any sequence lacking an unambiguous match to a single V gene segment. An earlier analysis of several hundred of the donors called V segments functional above 56.7% productive rearrangements and segregating when the between-donor standard deviation exceeded 5%. A statistical classification framework was built for diagnosing cytomegalovirus status from the catalog of TCR beta chain sequences. In a later analysis, TCR nucleotide sequences were compared against IMGT/GENE-DB human TR gene sequences so that V and J genes could be assigned. The TCRdist pipeline was used in a later analysis to assign CDR3 sequences and most-parsimonious VDJ recombination scenarios. In a later analysis, every TCR beta chain was defined by the combination of its CDR3 amino acid sequence and its V-gene family, and reads without a unique V-gene family were dropped. As a way to deal with suspected cross-contamination and a sequencing artifact, a later analysis dropped 450 to 600 nucleotide sequences that were highly shared and had low generation probability. In a later analysis, a clonal expansion index was calculated for each public chain from normalized within-repertoire ranks of inferred template counts. Generation probabilities in a later analysis came from a VDJ recombination model fitted to out-of-frame rearrangements, and those results were checked against IGoR. A later analysis scored TCR-TCR, TCR-HLA and TCR-CMV co-occurrence with hypergeometric tests, applying a repertoire-size bias correction to TCR pairs. False discovery rates were estimated in a later analysis by permuting HLA or CMV assignments 20 times. A later analysis grouped co-occurring TCRs with DBSCAN, adding TCRdist sequence similarity when clustering within HLA-allele-positive subsets. For co-occurrence clustering, repertoires with fewer than 30,000 or more than 120,000 public chains were excluded, along with roughly five repertoires with anomalous nucleotide sharing. TCRdb's version of the immuneACCESS table is confined to in-frame rearrangements and falls short of the full clone set. An unresolved V gene accounts for under half of the shortfall where checked; the remainder is of unknown origin. V and J calls plus clone size are reproduced from that table; the DNA served to infer D and trimming. The sample table holds more than 200,000 clones. In total, the top ten clones hold about 1% of the sample.

This entry comes from a study of cytomegalovirus exposure and HLA in healthy donors (dated by TCRdb to 2015 to 2018). At the level of the whole study: An earlier analysis of approximately 640 of the donors reported about 290 Gb of sequence data and some 120 million unique TCR beta sequences from about 200 million T cells. The T cell repertoires of around 730 subjects were profiled by immunosequencing and related to cytomegalovirus serostatus. An early release covering about 600 HLA-typed donors comprised about 300 gigabases of sequencing data and around 86 million unique TCR sequences. Among the roughly 380 genotyped donors, approximately 81% belonged to the genetic ancestry cluster associated with self-reported Caucasian donors. The study aimed to test whether signatures of past pathogen exposure could be identified by cataloging public T cell receptors. Rather than drawing on any new phenotypic data, the later analysis identified candidate immune exposures from TCR beta sequences and the way those sequences occurred across donors. Among 398 genotyped donors of the cohort, an average of approximately 240,000 unique TCR beta nucleotide sequences was sequenced per donor, of which about 19% were non-productive. An earlier analysis of roughly 600 of the donors used high-throughput TCR beta sequencing to judge whether each TCR beta V gene segment behaved as functional or pseudogenic. Donor age, sex, ethnicity and CMV serostatus were collected together with the repertoire data. Class I and class II HLA loci were covered by the typing at four-digit resolution. To predict cytomegalovirus infection status, the study brought together high-throughput TCR immunosequencing, statistical association of individual TCRs with disease status, and machine learning. Typing coverage varied by locus: roughly 629-640 donors for A, B, C, DRB1 and DQB1; 500 to 550 for DQA1; more than 600 for DPA1; roughly 450 for DPB1. Every repertoire in the discovery cohort had been generated on one and the same sequencing platform. Besides the first cohort of 550 to 750 subjects, a separate validation cohort made up of roughly 130 different subjects was used. Four or five DR-DQ haplotypes were handled as single units for association and clustering, since linkage in the cohort was strong. A later analysis re-examined previously published TCR beta repertoires from just over 650 donors and added high-resolution HLA genotyping to investigate patterns of TCR occurrence. Genome-wide SNP genotypes for about 65% of the roughly 670 donors were used in a later genetic analysis, which treated that subset as a discovery cohort. The study at large found these results: An earlier analysis of approximately 540 of the donors showed that most TCR beta V segments appeared in productive rearrangements either about 87% or about 30% of the time, which broadly matched IMGT annotations. In a later analysis, most CMV-associated TCR beta chains were found to appear HLA-restricted, with HLA associations seemingly driven largely by CMV exposure. In both the original and validation cohorts, the classifier was reported to diagnose cytomegalovirus status with high specificity and sensitivity. A total of about 150 TCR beta chains were listed by the study as associated with cytomegalovirus. According to a later analysis, parvovirus B19, influenza, CMV and Epstein-Barr virus appeared linked to several top co-occurrence clusters. Across donors, most TCR sequences were observed very rarely, whereas some public TCRs were present in many individuals. Compared with the approximately 710-donor mean, donors in an Asian-associated ancestry cluster had fewer N-insertions in productive TCRs, according to a later genetic analysis. In a later analysis, HLA-associated TCR beta chains showed more clonal expansion and lower generation probabilities than non-associated chains that were equally common. A few of the identified cytomegalovirus-associated TCR beta chains were confirmed in vitro to be specific for cytomegalovirus antigens. The sequencing pipeline was judged likely to have produced a cluster of highly shared sequence variants as a technical artifact. Correlated functional status among segregating V segments might be attributable to linkage disequilibrium, but an unknown experimental factor could not be ruled out. CMV serostatus was the only immune exposure information available for the cohort. Only TCR beta chains were sequenced in this cohort, and the absence of alpha or paired-chain data limited detectable features. HLA typing was unavailable for some donors at each locus, so association tests used only the typed subset. At a false discovery rate of 0.05, a later analysis linked 15,000 to 20,000 TCR beta sequences to specific HLA alleles. The 87-base-pair reads could not distinguish some IMGT-functional V segments, including TRBV6-2 and TRBV6-3, so those segments were excluded. Strong co-occurrence of HLA alleles, especially DR and DQ, made assigning TCR associations to individual alleles difficult. Seventeen rarely observed V segments, including chromosome 9 orphons, were excluded from the earlier analysis of almost 600 of the donors because counts were too low. It was suggested by the authors that the approach could potentially be generalized to other disease states and immunological phenotypes. Roughly uniform sequencing depth across donors was assumed in presence/absence analyses, although this assumption may not hold. According to a later analysis, TCR association rates differed among HLA loci, with DRB1 alleles showing the most associated TCRs and HLA-C alleles showing the fewest. A further reported finding was that TCR beta sequences accurately predicted the HLA-A and HLA-B alleles for most subjects in the first cohort. An association between a missense DCLRE1C variant and V-gene and J-gene trimming of TCR beta chains was found in a later genetic analysis and replicated in an independent cohort.

The cohort consisted of 670 or so healthy bone marrow donors. All cohort members were sampled while nominally healthy, although unrecorded immune exposures were likely present. The donor tested CMV seropositive, placing the donor among the 250 to 300 seropositive members of the cohort. Each donor provided a peripheral blood sample, and peripheral blood mononuclear cells were used for TCR beta sequencing. The Qiagen DNeasy Blood Extraction Kit was used to extract genomic DNA from the blood cell samples. V has 4 bases trimmed and J has 5 bases trimmed; junction bases matching no gene number 5. The CDR3 covers 15 residues, taking in both the cysteine and the phenylalanine. Only the CDR3 DNA is retained, 45 bases long and in frame from the first base. From the germline V gene, CDR1 is SGHRS and CDR2 is YFSETQ.

The receptor chain draws on TRBV5-1 and TRBJ2-1, with 11 bases in between that match TRBD2. Sample: PBMCs. The receptor was isolated from a woman aged 25 to 45 in good health and CMV-seropositive. CDR3 loop: CASSQLAGVNNEQFF. The nucleotide sequence reads as follows: TGCGCCAGCAGCCAACTAGCGGGAGTCAACAATGAGCAGTTCTTC.